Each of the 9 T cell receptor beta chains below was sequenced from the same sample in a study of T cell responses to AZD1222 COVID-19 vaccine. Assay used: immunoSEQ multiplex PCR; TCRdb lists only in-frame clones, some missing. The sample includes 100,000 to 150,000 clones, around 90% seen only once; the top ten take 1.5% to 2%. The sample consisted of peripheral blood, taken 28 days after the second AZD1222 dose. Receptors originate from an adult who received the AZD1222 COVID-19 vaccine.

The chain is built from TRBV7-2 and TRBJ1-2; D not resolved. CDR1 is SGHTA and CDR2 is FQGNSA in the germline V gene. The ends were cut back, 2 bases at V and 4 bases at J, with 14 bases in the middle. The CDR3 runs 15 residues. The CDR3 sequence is CASSLNRGLGYGYTF. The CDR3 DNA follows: TGTGCCAGCAGCTTAAACCGCGGACTCGGCTATGGCTACACCTTC. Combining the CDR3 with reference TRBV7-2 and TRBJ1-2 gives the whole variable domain GAGVSQSPSNKVTEKGKDVELRCDPISGHTALYWYRQSLGQGLEFLIYFQGNSAPDKSGLPSDRFSAERTGGSVSTLTIQRTQQEDSAVYLCASSLNRGLGYGYTFGSGTRLTVV.

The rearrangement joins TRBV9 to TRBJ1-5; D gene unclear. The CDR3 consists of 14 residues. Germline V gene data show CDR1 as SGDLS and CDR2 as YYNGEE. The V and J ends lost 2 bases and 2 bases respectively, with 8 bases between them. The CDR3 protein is CASSVEPGNQPQHF. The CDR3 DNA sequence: TGTGCCAGCAGCGTGGAACCGGGCAATCAGCCCCAGCATTTT.

CDR3 sequence (DNA): TGTGCCAGCAGCTTAGGGACGGGACACACAGATACGCAGTATTTT. This codes for CASSLGTGHTDTQYF. The chain recombines TRBV11-2 with TRBJ2-3, with a tentative D call TRBD1 (6 bases). V gave up 1 base and J gave up 2 bases, with 10 bases separating them. The CDR3 has 15 amino acids. Germline-derived CDR1 and CDR2 are SGHAT and FQNNGV.

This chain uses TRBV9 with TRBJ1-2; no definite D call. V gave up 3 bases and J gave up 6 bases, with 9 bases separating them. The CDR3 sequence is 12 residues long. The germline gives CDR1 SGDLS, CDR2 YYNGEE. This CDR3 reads CASSAQRDGYTF. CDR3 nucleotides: TGTGCCAGCAGCGCCCAGAGAGATGGCTACACCTTC.

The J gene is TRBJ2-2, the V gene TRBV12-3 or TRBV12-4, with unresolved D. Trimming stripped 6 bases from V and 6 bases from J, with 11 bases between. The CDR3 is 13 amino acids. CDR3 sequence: CASRRSRAGELFF. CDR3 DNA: TGTGCCAGCAGGAGAAGTAGGGCCGGGGAGCTGTTTTTT.

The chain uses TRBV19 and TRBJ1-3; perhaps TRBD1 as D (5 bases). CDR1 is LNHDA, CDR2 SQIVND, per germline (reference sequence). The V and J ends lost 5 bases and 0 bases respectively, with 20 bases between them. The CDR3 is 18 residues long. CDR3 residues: CASSSPGPASSSGNTIYF. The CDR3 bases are TGTGCCAGTAGTTCCCCGGGACCGGCGTCGAGCTCTGGAAACACCATATATTTT. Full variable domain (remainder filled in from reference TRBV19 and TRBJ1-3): DGGITQSPKYLFRKEGQNVTLSCEQNLNHDAMYWYRQDPGQGLRLIYYSQIVNDFQKGDIAEGYSVSREKKESFPLTVTSAQKNPTAFYLCASSSPGPASSSGNTIYFGEGSWLTVV.

CDR3 sequence reads: CASSKGTAFSGELFF. For the CDR3, the DNA is TGTGCCAGCAGCAAAGGGACAGCATTCAGCGGGGAGCTGTTTTTT. The V call is TRBV13, the J call TRBJ2-2, with TRBD1 identical over 7 bases. The trim removed 5 bases at V and 7 bases at J, leaving 10 bases unmatched. The CDR3 extends over 15 amino acids. CDR1 PRHDT and CDR2 FYEKMQ come from the germline V gene (reference sequence).

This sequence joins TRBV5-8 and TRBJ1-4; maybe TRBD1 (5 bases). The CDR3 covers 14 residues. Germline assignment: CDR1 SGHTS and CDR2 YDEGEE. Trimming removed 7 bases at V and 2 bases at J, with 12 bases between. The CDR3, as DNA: TGTGCCAGCTCCCGGGGCCGGACTAATGAAAAACTGTTTTTT. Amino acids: CASSRGRTNEKLFF.

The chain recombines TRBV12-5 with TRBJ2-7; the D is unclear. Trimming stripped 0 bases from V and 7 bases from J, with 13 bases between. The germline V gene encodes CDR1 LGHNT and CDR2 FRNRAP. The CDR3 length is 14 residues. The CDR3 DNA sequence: TGTGCTAGTGGTTTGGTAGGTGTGGTTGGGGAGCAGTACTTC. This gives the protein CASGLVGVVGEQYF.